The rows below give T cell receptor beta chains drawn from one sample of a study of blood T cell repertoires in COVID-19. The table came from immunoSEQ multiplex PCR; TCRdb's copy has only in-frame clones and leaves some out. Of almost 100,000 clones listed, about 89% are singletons. The sample was peripheral blood. Receptors originate from a man in his forties or fifties with acute or convalescent COVID-19. Each CDR3 is given with its conserved first and last residue. D genes are given only for firm matches. Clone size, where shown, is once, few, many, or a class for clones that have expanded.

>NA|TRBJ1-4|TRBV2|TRBD1
CASNDRVEKLFF
TGTGCCAGCAACGACAGGGTCGAAAAACTGTTTTTT
>once|TRBJ2-5|TRBV4-1|TRBD1
CASSQDLRGPETQYF
TGCGCCAGCAGCCAAGATCTGAGGGGGCCAGAGACCCAGTACTTC
>NA|TRBJ2-7|TRBV6-1|NA
CASSEENGSSYEQYF
TGTGCCAGCAGTGAAGAGAACGGGAGCTCCTACGAGCAGTACTTC
>few|TRBJ1-5|TRBV11-2|NA
CASSLGRGNQPQHF
TGTGCCAGCAGCTTAGGCAGGGGTAATCAGCCCCAGCATTTT
>NA|TRBJ1-6|TRBV7-3|TRBD1
CASSLTGTGSSPLHF
TGTGCCAGCAGCTTAACCGGGACAGGGAGTTCACCCCTCCACTTT
>NA|TRBJ2-5|TRBV5-1|TRBD1
CASSRTDRAQETQYF
TGCGCCAGCAGCAGGACAGACAGGGCACAAGAGACCCAGTACTTC
>NA|TRBJ2-1|TRBV5-1|NA
CASSPLTGNEQFF
TGCGCCAGCAGCCCCTTAACAGGGAATGAGCAGTTCTTC
>NA|TRBJ2-5|TRBV6-5|TRBD1
CASSSPGQGLETQYF
TGTGCCAGCAGTTCACCGGGACAGGGTCTTGAGACCCAGTACTTC
>NA|TRBJ2-7|TRBV6-5|NA
CASRAGPTYEQYF
TGTGCCAGCCGCGCGGGGCCGACCTACGAGCAGTACTTC
>NA|TRBJ2-5|TRBV30|NA
CAWSLTGETQYF
TGTGCCTGGAGTTTGACAGGAGAGACCCAGTACTTC
>NA|TRBJ2-2|TRBV9|NA
CASSLRDFNTGELFF
TGTGCCAGCAGCCTCCGGGACTTTAACACCGGGGAGCTGTTTTTT
>few|TRBJ1-4|TRBV6-5|TRBD1
CASYPRGTGNEKLFF
TGTGCCAGCTATCCGAGAGGGACAGGGAATGAAAAACTGTTTTTT
>NA|TRBJ2-2|TRBV18|TRBD2
CASSPGLAGVSRELFF
TGTGCCAGCTCACCCGGACTAGCGGGAGTAAGTCGGGAGCTGTTTTTT
>NA|TRBJ2-2|TRBV11-3|NA
CASSLGVSGTTGELFF
TGTGCCAGCAGCTTAGGTGTTAGCGGAACAACCGGGGAGCTGTTTTTT
>NA|TRBJ2-3|TRBV18|NA
CASSPQSNADTQYF
TGTGCCAGCTCACCACAGAGTAACGCAGATACGCAGTATTTT
>few|TRBJ2-2|TRBV2|NA
CASSPSSVNTGELFF
TGTGCCAGCAGTCCTTCTAGCGTGAACACCGGGGAGCTGTTTTTT
>NA|TRBJ2-3|TRBV7-2|TRBD2
CASSPGKSGRADTQYF
TGTGCCAGCAGCCCCGGGAAAAGCGGGAGGGCAGATACGCAGTATTTT
>NA|TRBJ2-3|TRBV15|TRBD1
CATRLDRGTDTQYF
TGTGCCACCAGACTCGACAGGGGCACAGATACGCAGTATTTT
>NA|TRBJ2-1|TRBV9|TRBD2
CASSAGTSGRAAYNEQFF
TGTGCCAGCAGCGCCGGGACTAGCGGGAGGGCCGCCTACAATGAGCAGTTCTTC
>NA|TRBJ2-7|TRBV28|TRBD2
CASRSGGPRYEQYF
TGTGCCAGTAGGTCGGGAGGGCCAAGGTACGAGCAGTACTTC
>NA|TRBJ2-7|TRBV11-2|TRBD2
CASSQDGRVREQYF
TGTGCCAGCAGCCAGGACGGGAGGGTACGCGAGCAGTACTTC
>NA|TRBJ2-5|TRBV24-1|NA
CATGVGTPQETQYF
TGTGCCACCGGGGTAGGGACACCACAAGAGACCCAGTACTTC
>once|TRBJ2-7|TRBV6-1|NA
CASSEDPGGYYEQYF
TGTGCCAGCAGTGAAGACCCGGGTGGGTATTACGAGCAGTACTTC
>NA|TRBJ1-5|TRBV19|TRBD1
CASSYKARGMGQPQHF
TGTGCCAGTAGTTATAAGGCCAGGGGGATGGGGCAGCCCCAGCATTTT
>once|TRBJ1-1|TRBV6-5|TRBD1
CASSRRQGGREAFF
TGTGCCAGCAGCCGCCGACAGGGCGGACGTGAAGCTTTCTTT
>NA|TRBJ2-5|TRBV4-1|NA
CASSRGQGGEETQYF
TGCGCCAGCAGCCGGGGGCAGGGTGGGGAGGAGACCCAGTACTTC
>NA|TRBJ1-2|TRBV18|TRBD1
CASSPDRAGYGYTF
TGTGCCAGCTCACCCGACAGGGCTGGGTATGGCTACACCTTC
>NA|TRBJ2-2|TRBV10-2|TRBD1
CASTRTGSAGELFF
TGCGCCAGCACCCGGACAGGGAGCGCCGGGGAGCTGTTTTTT
>NA|TRBJ2-1|TRBV4-1|TRBD2
CASSQTELAGVTYNEQFF
TGCGCCAGCAGCCAAACAGAACTAGCGGGGGTGACCTACAATGAGCAGTTCTTC
>NA|TRBJ2-2|TRBV20-1|NA
CSASRGGNTGELFF
TGCAGTGCCAGTAGGGGGGGGAACACCGGGGAGCTGTTTTTT
>NA|TRBJ2-4|TRBV6-5|TRBD1
CASSLGGTGRHIQYF
TGTGCCAGCAGTCTCGGAGGGACAGGGCGCCACATTCAGTACTTC
>NA|TRBJ1-1|TRBV6-1|NA
CASSEDSGGLMNTEAFF
TGTGCCAGCAGTGAAGATAGTGGAGGGCTTATGAACACTGAAGCTTTCTTT
>few|TRBJ2-2|TRBV12-3/TRBV12-4|NA
CASRAQNTGELFF
TGTGCCAGCAGGGCCCAAAACACCGGGGAGCTGTTTTTT
>NA|TRBJ2-1|TRBV11-1|NA
CASSLGLPNEQFF
TGTGCCAGCAGCTTAGGACTCCCTAATGAGCAGTTCTTC
>NA|TRBJ1-4|TRBV5-6|NA
CASSSKRANEKLFF
TGTGCCAGCAGCTCTAAGCGAGCTAATGAAAAACTGTTTTTT
>NA|TRBJ2-3|TRBV5-1|TRBD1
CASCRGSSDTQYF
TGCGCCAGCTGCAGGGGGAGCTCAGATACGCAGTATTTT
>NA|TRBJ2-2|TRBV5-4|NA
CASSLALRGGTGELFF
TGTGCCAGCAGCTTGGCCTTGAGGGGGGGAACCGGGGAGCTGTTTTTT
>NA|TRBJ1-2|TRBV11-2|TRBD1
CASSTRDRGFYGYTF
TGTGCCAGCAGCACCCGGGACAGGGGCTTCTATGGCTACACCTTC
>NA|TRBJ1-1|TRBV30|TRBD1
CAWRAPTGGLNEAFF
TGTGCCTGGAGGGCTCCGACAGGGGGCCTGAATGAAGCTTTCTTT
>once|TRBJ2-3|TRBV5-8|TRBD2
CASSYPSGWGTQYF
TGTGCCAGCAGCTACCCTAGCGGGTGGGGTACGCAGTATTTT
>NA|TRBJ1-5|TRBV1|NA
CTSRGKTGGEIISQPQHF
TGCACCAGCAGGGGTAAAACAGGGGGCGAGATCATCTCCCAGCCCCAGCATTTT
>few|TRBJ2-1|TRBV7-3|TRBD2
CASSRGGTGRNEQFF
TGTGCCAGCAGCCGCGGGGGGACTGGTAGGAATGAGCAGTTCTTC
>NA|TRBJ1-2|TRBV3-1/TRBV3-2|TRBD1
CASSPRDRVDYGYTF
TGTGCCAGCAGCCCCCGGGACAGGGTGGACTATGGCTACACCTTC
>NA|TRBJ1-1|TRBV7-9|NA
CASSLGGLGDTEAFF
TGTGCCAGCAGCTTAGGGGGGCTGGGCGACACTGAAGCTTTCTTT
>NA|TRBJ2-1|TRBV5-1|NA
CASSSDLNEQFF
TGCGCCAGCAGTTCTGACTTGAATGAGCAGTTCTTC
>NA|TRBJ2-1|TRBV6-5|TRBD2
CASMPSGRDDEQFF
TGTGCCAGCATGCCTAGCGGGAGAGATGATGAGCAGTTCTTC
>NA|TRBJ2-3|TRBV24-1|TRBD2
CAIGAGGYTDTQYF
TGTGCCATTGGAGCGGGGGGCTACACAGATACGCAGTATTTT
>once|TRBJ1-3|TRBV7-8|NA
CASSKRGIGNTIYF
TGTGCCAGCAGCAAGAGAGGGATCGGAAACACCATATATTTT
>NA|TRBJ2-1|TRBV19|TRBD2
CASSWGGFYNEQFF
TGTGCCAGTAGTTGGGGGGGGTTCTACAATGAGCAGTTCTTC
>NA|TRBJ1-1|TRBV12-5|NA
CASGFPLAEKNTEAFF
TGTGCTAGTGGTTTCCCACTTGCCGAGAAGAACACTGAAGCTTTCTTT
>NA|TRBJ2-7|TRBV5-1|NA
CASSLKAGIEQYF
TGCGCCAGCAGCTTGAAGGCAGGGATCGAGCAGTACTTC
>NA|TRBJ2-7|TRBV27|TRBD1
CASTRTGGRDEQYF
TGTGCCAGCACCCGGACAGGGGGCCGGGACGAGCAGTACTTC
>NA|TRBJ2-3|TRBV19|TRBD1
CASSAVGQGTDTQYF
TGTGCCAGTAGTGCCGTAGGACAGGGCACAGATACGCAGTATTTT
>NA|TRBJ1-2|TRBV10-3|NA
CAISALGTYYGYTF
TGTGCCATCAGCGCCTTGGGGACTTACTATGGCTACACCTTC
>NA|TRBJ1-4|TRBV2|NA
CASSGEQGGGEKLFF
TGTGCCAGCAGTGGGGAACAGGGCGGTGGCGAAAAACTGTTTTTT